This is a list of T cell receptor beta chains from one sample in a study of human T cells and chemical hapten exposure. MiXCR was run by TCRdb on the RACE reads, yielding one entry per CDR3 protein. The sample records around 360,000 distinct CDR3 sequences, around 6% being singletons. This specimen was whole blood, taken in connection with sensitization to the hapten diphenylcyclopropenone (DPC). Receptors originate from a woman aged 18 to 35 with alopecia areata. Some clones in this sample may be carry-over from other donors' samples. The CDR3 runs from the conserved cysteine through the conserved F or W. D genes are given only for firm matches. Not all rows give a size; the values are once, few, many and, for expanded clones, a class.

clone_size,v_call,d_call,j_call,cdr3_nt,cdr3_aa
few,TRBV20-1,NA,TRBJ2-2,TGCAGTGCCACGGACAGTTCGAACACCGGGGAGCTGTTTTTT,CSATDSSNTGELFF
many,TRBV6-5,NA,TRBJ1-1,TGTGCCAGCAGTTACCAAGCCGCGACGGTCAACACTGAAGCTTTCTTT,CASSYQAATVNTEAFF
many,TRBV12-3/TRBV12-4,NA,TRBJ2-7,TGTGCCAGCAGTTGGGCAGGCACCACCTACGAGCAGTACTTC,CASSWAGTTYEQYF
many,TRBV6-5,NA,TRBJ2-5,TGTGCCAGCAACCCGCGGGGAGAGACCCAGTACTTC,CASNPRGETQYF
many,TRBV5-1,NA,TRBJ2-7,TGCGCCAGCAGCCCAACGACAGGTTCTTTAGCCTACGAGCAGTACTTC,CASSPTTGSLAYEQYF
many,TRBV5-1,NA,TRBJ2-5,TGCGCCAGCAGCTTGGCGGCAGTTCAAGAGACCCAGTACTTC,CASSLAAVQETQYF
many,TRBV5-1,NA,TRBJ2-7,TGCGCCAGCAGCTTGCCCGGGGACTACGAGCAGTACTTC,CASSLPGDYEQYF
few,TRBV7-8,TRBD2,TRBJ2-5,TGTGCCAGCAGCTTAGCACTAGCGGGGGCCGAAGAGACCCAGTACTTC,CASSLALAGAEETQYF
many,TRBV5-1,NA,TRBJ2-5,TGCGCCAGCAGCTCCCTGGCGGGGTCAGAGACCCAGTACTTC,CASSSLAGSETQYF
NA,TRBV10-3,NA,TRBJ1-2,TGTGCCATCAGTGGGATCGACTATGGCTACACCTTC,CAISGIDYGYTF
many,TRBV6-2/TRBV6-3,TRBD1,TRBJ1-1,TGTGCCAGCAGTTACTCCTGGCAGGGGGCGCCCACTGAAGCTTTCTTT,CASSYSWQGAPTEAFF
NA,TRBV6-5,NA,TRBJ1-1,TGTGCCAGCAGTTACGGCTGGGGAATGAACACTGAAGCTTTCTTT,CASSYGWGMNTEAFF
many,TRBV7-8,NA,TRBJ1-3,TGTGCCAGCCTTCAGGGGAGCTCTGGAAACACCATATATTTT,CASLQGSSGNTIYF
few,TRBV6-2/TRBV6-3,NA,TRBJ1-5,TGTGCCAGCAGTCCAGGGGCCCTCTCATATAGCAATCAGCCCCAGCATTTT,CASSPGALSYSNQPQHF
few,TRBV28,NA,TRBJ2-3,TGTGCCAGCAGTTTAATTACCCTCGGCACAGATACGCAGTATTTT,CASSLITLGTDTQYF
few,TRBV20-1,NA,TRBJ2-3,TGCAGTGCTTCCCCGGCGGGGGCCACAGATACGCAGTATTTT,CSASPAGATDTQYF